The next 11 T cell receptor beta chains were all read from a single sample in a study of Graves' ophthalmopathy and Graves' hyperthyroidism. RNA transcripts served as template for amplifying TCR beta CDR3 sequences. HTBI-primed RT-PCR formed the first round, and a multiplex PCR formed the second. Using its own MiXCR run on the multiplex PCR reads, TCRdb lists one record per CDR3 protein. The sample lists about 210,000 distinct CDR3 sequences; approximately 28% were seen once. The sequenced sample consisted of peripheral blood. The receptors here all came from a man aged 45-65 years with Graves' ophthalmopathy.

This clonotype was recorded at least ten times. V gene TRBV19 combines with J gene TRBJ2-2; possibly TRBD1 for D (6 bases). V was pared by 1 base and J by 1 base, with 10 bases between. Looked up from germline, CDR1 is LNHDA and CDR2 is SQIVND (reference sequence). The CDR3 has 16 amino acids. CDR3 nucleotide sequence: TGTGCCAGTAGTATAGCAACAGGGAGGAACACCGGGGAGCTGTTTTTT. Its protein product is CASSIATGRNTGELFF.

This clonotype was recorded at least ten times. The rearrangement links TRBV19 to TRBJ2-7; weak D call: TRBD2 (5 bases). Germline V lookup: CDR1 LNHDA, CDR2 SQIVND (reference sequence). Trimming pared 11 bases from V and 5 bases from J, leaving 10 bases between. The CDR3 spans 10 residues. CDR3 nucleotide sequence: TGTGCCGCAGGAGGTCACGAGCAGTACTTC. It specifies CAAGGHEQYF.

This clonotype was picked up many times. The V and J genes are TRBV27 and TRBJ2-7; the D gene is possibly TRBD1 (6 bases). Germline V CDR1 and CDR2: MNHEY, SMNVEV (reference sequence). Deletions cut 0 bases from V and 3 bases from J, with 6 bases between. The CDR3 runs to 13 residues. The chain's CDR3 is CASSLSQGYEQYF. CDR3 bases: TGTGCCAGCAGTTTATCACAGGGCTACGAGCAGTACTTC.

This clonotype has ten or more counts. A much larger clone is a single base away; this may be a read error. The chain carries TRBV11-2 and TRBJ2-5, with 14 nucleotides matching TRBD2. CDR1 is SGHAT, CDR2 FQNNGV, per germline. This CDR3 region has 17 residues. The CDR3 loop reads CAGSIGLAGGRQETQYF. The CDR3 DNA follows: TGTGCCGGCAGCATTGGACTAGCGGGAGGAAGACAAGAGACCCAGTACTTC.

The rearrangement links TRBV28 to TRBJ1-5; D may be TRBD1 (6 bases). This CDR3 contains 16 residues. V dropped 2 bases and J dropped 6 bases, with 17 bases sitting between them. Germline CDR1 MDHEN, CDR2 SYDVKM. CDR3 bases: TGTGCCAGCAGTTTACCGACTCCAGGAGGGGGTCAGCCCCAGCATTTT. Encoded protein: CASSLPTPGGGQPQHF. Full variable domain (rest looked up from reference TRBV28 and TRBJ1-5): DVKVTQSSRYLVKRTGEKVFLECVQDMDHENMFWYRQDPGLGLRLIYFSYDVKMKEKGDIPEGYSVSREKKERFSLILESASTNQTSMYLCASSLPTPGGGQPQHFGDGTRLSIL.

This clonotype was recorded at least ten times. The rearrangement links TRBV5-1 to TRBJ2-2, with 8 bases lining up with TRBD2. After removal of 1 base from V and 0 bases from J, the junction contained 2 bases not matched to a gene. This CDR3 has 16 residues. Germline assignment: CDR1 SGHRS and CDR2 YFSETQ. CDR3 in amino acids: CASSLSGGPNTGELFF. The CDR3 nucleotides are TGCGCCAGCAGCTTGTCGGGAGGGCCGAACACCGGGGAGCTGTTTTTT. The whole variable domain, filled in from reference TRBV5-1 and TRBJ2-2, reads KAGVTQTPRYLIKTRGQQVTLSCSPISGHRSVSWYQQTPGQGLQFLFEYFSETQRNKGNFPGRFSGRQFSNSRSEMNVSTLELGDSALYLCASSLSGGPNTGELFFGEGSRLTVL.

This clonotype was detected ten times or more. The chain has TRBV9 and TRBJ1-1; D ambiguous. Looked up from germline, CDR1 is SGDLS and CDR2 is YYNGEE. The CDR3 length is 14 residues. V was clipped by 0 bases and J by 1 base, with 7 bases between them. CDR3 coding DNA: TGTGCCAGCAGCGTAGAAGAGAGGAACACTGAAGCTTTCTTT. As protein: CASSVEERNTEAFF.

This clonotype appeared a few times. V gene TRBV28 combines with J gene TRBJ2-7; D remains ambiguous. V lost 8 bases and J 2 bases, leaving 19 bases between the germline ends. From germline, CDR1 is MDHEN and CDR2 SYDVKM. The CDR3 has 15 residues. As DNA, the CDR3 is TGTGCCAGCTCCCCACCGACCTCGATTGCCTACGAGCAGTACTTC. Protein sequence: CASSPPTSIAYEQYF.

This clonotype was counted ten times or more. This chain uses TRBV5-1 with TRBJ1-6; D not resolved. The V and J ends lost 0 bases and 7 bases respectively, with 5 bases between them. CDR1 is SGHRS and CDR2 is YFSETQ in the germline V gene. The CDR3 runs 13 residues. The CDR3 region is CASSLDWNSPLHF. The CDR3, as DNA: TGCGCCAGCAGCTTGGACTGGAATTCACCCCTCCACTTT.

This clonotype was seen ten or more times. The CDR3 here is CASAWEQVNTEAFF. CDR3 sequence (DNA): TGTGCCAGCGCGTGGGAACAGGTGAACACTGAAGCTTTCTTT. The rearrangement uses TRBV2 and TRBJ1-1, with D tentatively TRBD1 (5 bases). CDR1 is SNHLY, CDR2 FYNNEI, per germline. Trimming stripped 8 bases from V and 0 bases from J, with 13 bases between. The CDR3 totals 14 residues.

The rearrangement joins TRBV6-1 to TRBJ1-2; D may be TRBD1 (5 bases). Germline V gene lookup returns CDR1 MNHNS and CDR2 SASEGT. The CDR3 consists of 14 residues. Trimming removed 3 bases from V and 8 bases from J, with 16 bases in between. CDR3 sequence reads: CASSEAGTERGYTF. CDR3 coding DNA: TGTGCCAGCAGTGAGGCAGGGACGGAGAGGGGCTACACCTTC.